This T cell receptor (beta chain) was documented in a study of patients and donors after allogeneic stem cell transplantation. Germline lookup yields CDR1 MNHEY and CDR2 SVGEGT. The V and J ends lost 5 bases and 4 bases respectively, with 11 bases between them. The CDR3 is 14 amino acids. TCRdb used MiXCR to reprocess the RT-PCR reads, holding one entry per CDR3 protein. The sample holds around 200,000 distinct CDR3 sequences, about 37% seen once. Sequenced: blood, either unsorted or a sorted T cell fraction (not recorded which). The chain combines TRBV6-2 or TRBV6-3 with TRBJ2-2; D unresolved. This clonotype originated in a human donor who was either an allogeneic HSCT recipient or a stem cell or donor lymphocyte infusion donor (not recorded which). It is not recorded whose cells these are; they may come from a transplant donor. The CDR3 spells CASSRAVLTGELFF. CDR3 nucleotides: TGTGCCAGCAGTAGGGCGGTCCTCACCGGGGAGCTGTTTTTT.